Below are 13 T cell receptor beta chains sequenced from a single sample in a study of cytomegalovirus exposure and HLA in healthy donors. PCR involved 60 Vbeta and 13 Jbeta primers. Only in-frame clones appear in the TCRdb table, and some are missing; sequencing was by immunoSEQ multiplex PCR. The data hold approximately 190,000 clones, with more than 70% observed a single time. What was sequenced was PBMCs. Every receptor here comes from a boy aged 10-17 years in good health and CMV-seronegative.

V and J are TRBV7-8 and TRBJ1-5, with a tentative D call TRBD1 (6 bases). CDR3 length: 17 residues. CDR1 is SGHVS and CDR2 is FQNEAQ in the germline V gene. V was pared by 2 bases and J by 1 base, with 15 bases between. The CDR3 loop is CASSLMTGGPSNQPQHF. CDR3 sequence (DNA): TGTGCCAGCAGCTTAATGACCGGGGGGCCGAGCAATCAGCCCCAGCATTTT.

The rearrangement joins TRBV15 to TRBJ2-7, with 9 positions matching TRBD1. Germline CDR1 is LNHNV and CDR2 is YYDKDF (reference sequence). The CDR3 has 15 amino acids. V shed 0 bases and J 9 bases; nucleotides not matched to a gene: 9. DNA for the CDR3: TGTGCCACCAGCAGAGATAGGACAGGGGCCAGGGTGCAGTACTTC. Its protein is CATSRDRTGARVQYF.

The chain carries TRBV7-3 and TRBJ1-1; tentatively, D is TRBD1 (6 bases). The CDR3 totals 16 residues. Trimming removed 4 bases at V and 1 base at J, with 16 bases between. CDR1 is SGHTA, CDR2 FQGTGA, per germline. CDR3 in amino acids: CASSSTRAGANTEAFF. The CDR3 nucleotides are TGTGCCAGCAGCTCAACTCGGGCAGGGGCGAACACTGAAGCTTTCTTT.

The V call is TRBV5-1, the J call TRBJ2-3; D is unclear. This CDR3 contains 11 residues. Germline CDR1 SGHRS, CDR2 YFSETQ. V dropped 7 bases and J dropped 5 bases, with 8 bases sitting between them. The CDR3 here is CASGRVDTQYF. The CDR3 DNA is TGCGCCAGCGGGCGAGTAGATACGCAGTATTTT. The whole variable domain, filled in from reference TRBV5-1 and TRBJ2-3, reads KAGVTQTPRYLIKTRGQQVTLSCSPISGHRSVSWYQQTPGQGLQFLFEYFSETQRNKGNFPGRFSGRQFSNSRSEMNVSTLELGDSALYLCASGRVDTQYFGPGTRLTVL.

The chain joins TRBV28 to TRBJ2-3; no reliable D call. V lost 0 bases and J lost 3, with 7 bases in between. The CDR3 is 14 amino acids. The V gene's germline CDR1 is MDHEN and CDR2 SYDVKM. CDR3 in DNA: TGTGCCAGCAGTTTATGGGAGATGACAGATACGCAGTATTTT. Its protein product is CASSLWEMTDTQYF.

The CDR3 reads CASSIPGQNNSPLHF. The CDR3 DNA reads as TGTGCCAGTAGTATCCCGGGACAGAATAATTCACCCCTCCACTTT. This sequence joins TRBV19 and TRBJ1-6; 7 nucleotides match TRBD1. Germline V lookup: CDR1 LNHDA, CDR2 SQIVND (reference sequence). The junction had 4 bases not matched to a gene; V was cut back by 3 bases and J by 5 bases. The CDR3 has 15 amino acids.

A few counts support this clone. The gene calls are TRBV9 and TRBJ2-3, with TRBD2 identical over 8 bases. This CDR3 comprises 15 residues. V was pared by 3 bases and J by 2 bases, with 5 bases of the junction left unmatched. Germline assignment: CDR1 SGDLS and CDR2 YYNGEE. CDR3 region: CASSDSAGDTDTQYF. The CDR3 region has the DNA TGTGCCAGCAGCGATTCAGCGGGGGACACAGATACGCAGTATTTT.

This chain uses TRBV11-2 with TRBJ2-7; TRBD2 is a possible D gene (5 bases). Trimming shortened V by 2 bases and J by 4 bases, and 12 bases separated the two germline ends. This CDR3 region has 14 residues. Germline V CDR1 and CDR2: SGHAT, FQNNGV. The CDR3 sequence is CASSLSGRGYEQYF. DNA for the CDR3: TGTGCCAGCAGCTTATCGGGCAGAGGGTACGAGCAGTACTTC.

This clone was seen only once. The rearrangement uses TRBV9 and TRBJ2-5; 13 nucleotides agree with TRBD2. The assigned J gene may be wrong: the sequence end matches TRBJ2-7 better. The germline V gene has CDR1 SGDLS and CDR2 YYNGEE. The CDR3 sequence is 14 residues long. As DNA, the CDR3 is TGTGCCAGCAGCACTAGCGGGGGGGCCAACGAGCAGTACTTC. This sequence encodes CASSTSGGANEQYF.

The rearrangement links TRBV12-5 to TRBJ2-3, with 9 nucleotides matching TRBD1. The CDR3 has 15 amino acids. Germline CDR1 reads LGHNT; CDR2 reads FRNRAP. The ends lost 5 bases at V and 3 bases at J; junction bases unmatched: 6. The CDR3 bases are TGTGCTAGTGGTCTTAGGACAGGGGAGACAGATACGCAGTATTTT. This codes for CASGLRTGETDTQYF. The full variable domain, with the rest looked up from reference TRBV12-5 and TRBJ2-3, is DARVTQTPRHKVTEMGQEVTMRCQPILGHNTVFWYRQTMMQGLELLAYFRNRAPLDDSGMPKDRFSAEMPDATLATLKIQPSEPRDSAVYFCASGLRTGETDTQYFGPGTRLTVL.

The J gene is TRBJ2-7, the V gene TRBV27; D possibly corresponds to TRBD1 (5 bases). CDR1 MNHEY and CDR2 SMNVEV come from the germline V gene (reference sequence). The CDR3 is 14 residues long. V lost 2 bases to trimming and J lost 5 bases, with 13 bases between them. CDR3 in amino acids: CASSLRQGIDEQYF. In DNA form, the CDR3 reads TGTGCCAGCAGTTTAAGGCAGGGAATAGACGAGCAGTACTTC.

CDR3 residues: CASSSDSTSGNTIYF. DNA for the CDR3: TGTGCCAGCAGTTCTGACAGCACCTCTGGAAACACCATATATTTT. This sequence joins TRBV2 and TRBJ1-3; D may be TRBD1 (5 bases). V dropped 5 bases and J dropped 0 bases, with 11 bases sitting between them. CDR3 length: 15 amino acids. From germline, CDR1 is SNHLY and CDR2 FYNNEI.

This clone showed up just a few times. The rearrangement links TRBV6-4 to TRBJ2-1; 9 positions match TRBD2. After removal of 7 bases from V and 5 bases from J, the junction contained 9 bases not matched to a gene. Per the germline V gene, CDR1 is MRHNA and CDR2 is SNTAGT. This CDR3 is 15 amino acids long. The CDR3 DNA sequence: TGTGCCAGCACGCTTAAAGCGGGAGGTCACAATGAGCAGTTCTTC. This codes for CASTLKAGGHNEQFF.